This TCR beta chain was recorded in a study of cytomegalovirus exposure and HLA in healthy donors. The study, taken as a whole, reports: Some V segments, including TRBV6-2 and TRBV6-3, were excluded as indistinguishable. Donors belonging to an Asian-associated ancestry cluster reportedly showed fewer N-insertions in productive TCRs than the roughly 670-donor mean, according to what a later analysis found.

This clone has a handful of counts. Its antigen is unknown. Though probably carrying unrecorded immune exposures, donors were nominally healthy at sampling. PCR primers comprised 60 Vbeta and 13 Jbeta primers. The data were produced by immunoSEQ multiplex PCR, yet TCRdb's version contains in-frame clones alone and is incomplete. The data contain approximately 190,000 clones, approximately 90% of them singletons. The V segment lost 5 bases and the J segment 6 bases; nucleotides outside the gene matches: 9. CDR3 length: 15 amino acids. Germline V lookup: CDR1 PRHDT, CDR2 FYEKMQ (reference sequence). The rearrangement joins TRBV13 to TRBJ2-1, with TRBD1 matching 8 bases. Input material: PBMCs. This TCR was sampled from a boy between 2 and 10 years old in good health and CMV-seronegative. The CDR3 DNA is TGTGCCAGCAGCAAAAGACAGGGGTTCACCAATGAGCAGTTCTTC. It translates to CASSKRQGFTNEQFF.